These T cell receptor beta chains were read from a single sample in a study of T cells in localized non-small cell lung cancer. TCRdb's copy holds only in-frame clones and misses some; the assay was immunoSEQ multiplex PCR. The sample includes about 54,000 clones, around 83% of them seen just once. This material consisted of peripheral blood, taken before any cancer treatment. Receptors were obtained from a female donor at least 60 years old with stage II squamous cell lung carcinoma. Both conserved end residues are part of each CDR3. Each record gives: J gene, V gene, CDR3 protein.

>TRBJ2-7|TRBV4-3
CASSRNKTWTYEQYF
>TRBJ1-2|TRBV7-2
CASSVQGGYGYTF
>TRBJ1-2|TRBV7-9
CASSLSAQPTYGYTF
>TRBJ2-7|TRBV6-6
CASSFQGSYEQYF
>TRBJ1-1|TRBV12-5
CASGLVQGRGTSMNTEAFF
>TRBJ1-3|TRBV6-1
CASSAGRRGDTIYF
>TRBJ1-4|TRBV9
CASSGGQGREKLFF
>TRBJ2-1|TRBV7-6
CASSPGERNEQFF
>TRBJ1-1|TRBV6-1
CASSESGVNTEAFF
>TRBJ1-1|TRBV4-1
CASSQQGTGGSVAEAFF
>TRBJ1-2|TRBV7-2
CASSLVGTALYNGYTF
>TRBJ1-1|TRBV2
CASSETVNTEAFF
>TRBJ2-7|TRBV6-6
CASSYSPRDSYEQYF
>TRBJ2-7|TRBV7-3
CASSPSSLAGEQYF
>TRBJ2-7|TRBV4-1
CASSHAGTGLYEQYF
>TRBJ2-7|TRBV19
CASSRDRGDEQYF
>TRBJ1-5|TRBV25-1
CASSEESWGRQPQHF
>TRBJ2-2|TRBV6-6
CASSYSDGENTGELFF
>TRBJ2-4|TRBV5-1
CASSHIRTSGGKNIQYF
>TRBJ2-7|TRBV23-1
CASSPTRRQGNRQYF
>TRBJ2-6|TRBV27
CASSHLNWLQSRANVLTF
>TRBJ1-3|TRBV10-3
CAISEMGQGNTIYF
>TRBJ1-1|TRBV29-1
CSARRGEGNTEAFF
>TRBJ1-2|TRBV18
CASSPDRGNGYTF
>TRBJ2-3|TRBV7-9
CASSRSGIADTQYF
>TRBJ1-1|TRBV6-1
CASSETLNTEAFF
>TRBJ2-1|TRBV7-3
CASSLTTSGGYNEQFF
>TRBJ2-3|TRBV19
CASTTRGGDTQYF
>TRBJ1-2|TRBV2
CASSEAPSQGYTF
>TRBJ1-2|TRBV5-5
CASSDFGGDNQPYGYTF
>TRBJ1-2|TRBV30
CACPRTGKGYGYTF
>TRBJ1-1|TRBV5-4
CASSLAGGGLNTEAFF
>TRBJ1-1|TRBV15
CATSRSGQGASNTEAFF
>TRBJ1-4|TRBV10-3
CAISEGGEKLFF
>TRBJ1-3|TRBV5-4
CASGSLTAGNTIYF
>TRBJ1-5|TRBV19
CASSPPGVSYSNQPQHF
>TRBJ2-5|TRBV18
CASSLQETQYF
>TRBJ2-4|TRBV6-1
CASSGDALAKNIQYF
>TRBJ2-5|TRBV10-1
CASSESGRTQETQYF
>TRBJ1-3|TRBV2
CASSDVALAGNTIYF
>TRBJ1-5|TRBV5-1
CASSPDSGNQPQHF